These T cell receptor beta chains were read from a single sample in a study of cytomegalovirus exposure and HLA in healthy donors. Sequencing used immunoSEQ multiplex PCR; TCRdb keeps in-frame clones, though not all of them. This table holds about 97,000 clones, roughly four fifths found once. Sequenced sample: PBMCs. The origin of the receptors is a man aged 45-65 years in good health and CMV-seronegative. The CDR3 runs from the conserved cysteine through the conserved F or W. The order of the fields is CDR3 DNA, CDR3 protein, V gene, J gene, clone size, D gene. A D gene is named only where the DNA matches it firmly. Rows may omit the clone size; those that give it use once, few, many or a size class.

CDR3 DNA: TGTGCCAGCAGCCCCGGGCGGGGGTCCTACAATGAGCAGTTCTTC; CDR3 protein: CASSPGRGSYNEQFF; V gene: TRBV7-7; J gene: TRBJ2-1; clone size: -; D gene: TRBD2
CDR3 DNA: TGTGCCACCAAAGCCAAAAACATTCAGTACTTC; CDR3 protein: CATKAKNIQYF; V gene: TRBV6-1; J gene: TRBJ2-4; clone size: -; D gene: -
CDR3 DNA: TGTGCCAGCAGTTACGTGCGGGAGGGCTACGAGCAGTACTTC; CDR3 protein: CASSYVREGYEQYF; V gene: TRBV6-5; J gene: TRBJ2-7; clone size: -; D gene: TRBD2
CDR3 DNA: TGCGCCAGCAGCCCCCAGGGAGGGCGGGGGAATGAAAAACTGTTTTTT; CDR3 protein: CASSPQGGRGNEKLFF; V gene: TRBV5-1; J gene: TRBJ1-4; clone size: few; D gene: -
CDR3 DNA: TGCGCCAGCAGCCCGAGACAGGGGACTCTAAACACTGAAGCTTTCTTT; CDR3 protein: CASSPRQGTLNTEAFF; V gene: TRBV4-1; J gene: TRBJ1-1; clone size: -; D gene: TRBD1
CDR3 DNA: TGTGCCAGCAGCCGAGATGGACAGGGCAATCAGCCCCAGCATTTT; CDR3 protein: CASSRDGQGNQPQHF; V gene: TRBV28; J gene: TRBJ1-5; clone size: few; D gene: TRBD1
CDR3 DNA: TGTGCCATCAGCGGACAGGGTGAGAATTCTGGGGCCAACGTCCTGACTTTC; CDR3 protein: CAISGQGENSGANVLTF; V gene: TRBV10-3; J gene: TRBJ2-6; clone size: -; D gene: TRBD1
CDR3 DNA: TGTGCCAGCAGATCTGCTTCCGCGGGGACGCAGTATTTT; CDR3 protein: CASRSASAGTQYF; V gene: TRBV28; J gene: TRBJ2-3; clone size: -; D gene: -
CDR3 DNA: TGCGCCAGCAGCCAGACGGGGGAAAAACTGTTTTTT; CDR3 protein: CASSQTGEKLFF; V gene: TRBV4-1; J gene: TRBJ1-4; clone size: -; D gene: -
CDR3 DNA: TGTGCCTGGGAACCAAAATCCGGGACAGCTAGGGCTTTCTTT; CDR3 protein: CAWEPKSGTARAFF; V gene: TRBV30; J gene: TRBJ1-1; clone size: -; D gene: TRBD1
CDR3 DNA: TGTGCCAGCAGTGAATCATACAGGGGGCAGAACGAGCAGTACTTC; CDR3 protein: CASSESYRGQNEQYF; V gene: TRBV6-1; J gene: TRBJ2-7; clone size: -; D gene: TRBD1
CDR3 DNA: TGTGCCAGCAGTGATGGGCAGGGGTCCTACAATGAGCAGTTCTTC; CDR3 protein: CASSDGQGSYNEQFF; V gene: TRBV2; J gene: TRBJ2-1; clone size: -; D gene: -
CDR3 DNA: TGCAGCGTTGAAGACAGGAATACCTACAATGAGCAGTTCTTC; CDR3 protein: CSVEDRNTYNEQFF; V gene: TRBV29-1; J gene: TRBJ2-1; clone size: -; D gene: -
CDR3 DNA: TGTGCCAGCAGTTTCTCGGACAGGACCTACGAGCAGTACTTC; CDR3 protein: CASSFSDRTYEQYF; V gene: TRBV6-5; J gene: TRBJ2-7; clone size: -; D gene: TRBD1
CDR3 DNA: TGTGCCAGCAGCTTAGTAGGGACTAGCGGGAGGTCTGAGCAGTACTTC; CDR3 protein: CASSLVGTSGRSEQYF; V gene: TRBV7-2; J gene: TRBJ2-7; clone size: -; D gene: TRBD2
CDR3 DNA: TGTGCCAGCAGTCATACTAGCGGCTCCTACAATGAGCAGTTCTTC; CDR3 protein: CASSHTSGSYNEQFF; V gene: TRBV2; J gene: TRBJ2-1; clone size: -; D gene: TRBD2
CDR3 DNA: TGTGCCAGCAGCTTAGACGGCGGGAGGGCGTCAGAGCAGTACTTC; CDR3 protein: CASSLDGGRASEQYF; V gene: TRBV7-2; J gene: TRBJ2-7; clone size: -; D gene: TRBD2
CDR3 DNA: TGTGCCATCCGACGGGGTTCTGGGGCCAACGTCCTGACTTTC; CDR3 protein: CAIRRGSGANVLTF; V gene: TRBV6-5; J gene: TRBJ2-6; clone size: few; D gene: -
CDR3 DNA: TGTGCCAGCAGTCACAAGGGGGTTAATTCACCCCTCCACTTT; CDR3 protein: CASSHKGVNSPLHF; V gene: TRBV6-5; J gene: TRBJ1-6; clone size: -; D gene: -
CDR3 DNA: TGTGCCAGCAGCTTAGGAGGGGACAGGGGGCAGGAGACCCAGTACTTC; CDR3 protein: CASSLGGDRGQETQYF; V gene: TRBV7-6; J gene: TRBJ2-5; clone size: -; D gene: TRBD1
CDR3 DNA: TGTGCCATCAGCCCTTCCGTCGAGGAGACCCAGTACTTC; CDR3 protein: CAISPSVEETQYF; V gene: TRBV10-3; J gene: TRBJ2-5; clone size: few; D gene: -
CDR3 DNA: TGTGCCAGCAGCCAAGTCCGGGACAGGTCTTTCTCCTACGAGCAGTACTTC; CDR3 protein: CASSQVRDRSFSYEQYF; V gene: TRBV4-2; J gene: TRBJ2-7; clone size: -; D gene: TRBD1
CDR3 DNA: TGCGCCAGCAGCCTGAGATCGGTTAAAGAGGCCCATGGCTACACCTTC; CDR3 protein: CASSLRSVKEAHGYTF; V gene: TRBV5-1; J gene: TRBJ1-2; clone size: -; D gene: -
CDR3 DNA: TGCGCCAGCAGAGGAGGGACGGTCACAGATACGCAGTATTTT; CDR3 protein: CASRGGTVTDTQYF; V gene: TRBV5-1; J gene: TRBJ2-3; clone size: once; D gene: -
CDR3 DNA: TGTGCCAGCAGCTTGGAACAGGGGGCTCGTGGCTACACCTTC; CDR3 protein: CASSLEQGARGYTF; V gene: TRBV5-6; J gene: TRBJ1-2; clone size: -; D gene: TRBD1
CDR3 DNA: TGCGCCAGCAGCCCTAGCGGGAACCAAGATACGCAGTATTTT; CDR3 protein: CASSPSGNQDTQYF; V gene: TRBV5-1; J gene: TRBJ2-3; clone size: -; D gene: TRBD2
CDR3 DNA: TGTGCCAGCAGCGTAGGAGTAGCGGGGGGGGGAGAGACCCAGTACTTC; CDR3 protein: CASSVGVAGGGETQYF; V gene: TRBV9; J gene: TRBJ2-5; clone size: -; D gene: TRBD2
CDR3 DNA: TGCGCCAGCAGTTTTCCGGGAACCTACGAGCAGTACTTC; CDR3 protein: CASSFPGTYEQYF; V gene: TRBV5-1; J gene: TRBJ2-7; clone size: -; D gene: -
CDR3 DNA: TGTGCCACCAGCATGCGTGGTACGGGGGGCTACACCTTC; CDR3 protein: CATSMRGTGGYTF; V gene: TRBV15; J gene: TRBJ1-2; clone size: -; D gene: -
CDR3 DNA: TGTGCCAGCAGCTTATGGGCAGGGGGCACTGAAGCTTTCTTT; CDR3 protein: CASSLWAGGTEAFF; V gene: TRBV7-2; J gene: TRBJ1-1; clone size: -; D gene: TRBD1
CDR3 DNA: TGTGCCAGTAGCAGGTCAGCGGCAGCCGAAGTGGGTACGCAGTATTTT; CDR3 protein: CASSRSAAAEVGTQYF; V gene: TRBV30; J gene: TRBJ2-3; clone size: -; D gene: -
CDR3 DNA: TGTGCCAGCTCACCATCTGGACAGGCGAGCACAGATACGCAGTATTTT; CDR3 protein: CASSPSGQASTDTQYF; V gene: TRBV18; J gene: TRBJ2-3; clone size: -; D gene: TRBD1
CDR3 DNA: TGTGCCAGCAGCCCGGACAGGGGCACTGAAGCTTTCTTT; CDR3 protein: CASSPDRGTEAFF; V gene: TRBV9; J gene: TRBJ1-1; clone size: -; D gene: TRBD1
CDR3 DNA: TGTGCCAGTAGTATAGCGGGTAGCGGGAGCTCCTACGAGCAGTACTTC; CDR3 protein: CASSIAGSGSSYEQYF; V gene: TRBV19; J gene: TRBJ2-7; clone size: few; D gene: TRBD2
CDR3 DNA: TGTGCCAGCAGTAGACAGGGGTTAAATCAGCCCCAGCATTTT; CDR3 protein: CASSRQGLNQPQHF; V gene: TRBV2; J gene: TRBJ1-5; clone size: -; D gene: TRBD1
CDR3 DNA: TGCGCCAGCAGCCAAAACTACGAGCAGTACTTC; CDR3 protein: CASSQNYEQYF; V gene: TRBV5-1; J gene: TRBJ2-7; clone size: -; D gene: -
CDR3 DNA: TGCGCCAGCAGACATACAGGGGCCAGCACAGATACGCAGTATTTT; CDR3 protein: CASRHTGASTDTQYF; V gene: TRBV5-1; J gene: TRBJ2-3; clone size: -; D gene: TRBD1
CDR3 DNA: TGTGCCAGCAGTTTTAGGCAGGGGCCGACAGATACGCAGTATTTT; CDR3 protein: CASSFRQGPTDTQYF; V gene: TRBV28; J gene: TRBJ2-3; clone size: -; D gene: -
CDR3 DNA: TGCGCCAGCAGCTTGGGTACAGGGGCGGATCAGCCCCAGCATTTT; CDR3 protein: CASSLGTGADQPQHF; V gene: TRBV5-1; J gene: TRBJ1-5; clone size: few; D gene: TRBD1